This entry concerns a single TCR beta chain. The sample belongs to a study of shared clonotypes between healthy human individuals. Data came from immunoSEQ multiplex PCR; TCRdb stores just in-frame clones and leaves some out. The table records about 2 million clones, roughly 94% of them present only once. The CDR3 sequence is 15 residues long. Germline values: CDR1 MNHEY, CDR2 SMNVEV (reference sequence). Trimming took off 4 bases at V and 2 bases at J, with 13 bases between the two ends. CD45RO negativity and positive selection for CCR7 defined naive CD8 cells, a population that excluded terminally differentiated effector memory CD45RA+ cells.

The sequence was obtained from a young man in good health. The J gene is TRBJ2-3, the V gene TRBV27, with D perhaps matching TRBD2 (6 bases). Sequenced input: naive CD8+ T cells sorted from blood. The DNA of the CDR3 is TGTGCCAGCAGTTCGGAGGGCGGGACCACAGATACGCAGTATTTT. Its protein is CASSSEGGTTDTQYF.